This record concerns one T cell receptor beta chain sequence. Its antigen remains unidentified. Absence of ophthalmopathy progression within 18 months defined stable Graves' hyperthyroidism. Diagnosis of hyperthyroidism was new in patients aged 18 to 65, and its duration was under 2 months. The entry originates in a study of T cells in Graves' hyperthyroidism and ophthalmopathy. Overall study findings and caveats: Patients with ophthalmopathy were separated from those with stable hyperthyroidism by a 13 V-J model.

The source material, RNA transcripts, was used to amplify TCR beta CDR3 regions. The TCR CDR3 first-round RT-PCR relied on the HTBI primer set. TCRdb re-derived calls from the multiplex PCR reads in MiXCR, one entry per CDR3 protein. This table holds around 200,000 distinct CDR3 sequences, about 18% found once. The CDR3 spans 15 residues. Per germline, CDR1 SQVTM and CDR2 ANQGSEA. This receptor was identified in a woman aged 50 to 60 with Graves' hyperthyroidism. The genes are TRBV29-1 and TRBJ2-3; no firm D call. Judging by the DNA end, TRBJ1-5 fits better; the J call may be wrong. Sequenced: blood. In nucleotides, the CDR3 is TGCACGGGTGTTGTGACTAGCGGAAGCACAGATACGCAGCATTTT. Translating it yields CTGVVTSGSTDTQHF.